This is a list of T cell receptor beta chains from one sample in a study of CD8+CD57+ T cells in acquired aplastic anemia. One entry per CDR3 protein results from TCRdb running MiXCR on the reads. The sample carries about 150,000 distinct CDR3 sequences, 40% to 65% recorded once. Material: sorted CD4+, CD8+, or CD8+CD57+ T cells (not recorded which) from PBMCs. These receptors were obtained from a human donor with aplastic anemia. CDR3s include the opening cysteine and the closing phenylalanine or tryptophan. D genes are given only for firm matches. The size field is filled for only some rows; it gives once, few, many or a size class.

DNA: TGTGCCAGCATGAGGGCCTACAATGAGCAGTTCTTC; CDR3: CASMRAYNEQFF; J: TRBJ2-1; V: TRBV7-8; size: NA; D: NA
DNA: TGTGCCAGCAACTTACAAGGCGCTAACTATGGCTACACCTTC; CDR3: CASNLQGANYGYTF; J: TRBJ1-2; V: TRBV5-8; size: NA; D: NA
DNA: TGTGCCATCAGTGAGCCTAGCGGGGGGCCGGTCTTGAACACCGGGGAGCTGTTTTTT; CDR3: CAISEPSGGPVLNTGELFF; J: TRBJ2-2; V: TRBV10-3; size: many; D: TRBD2
DNA: TGTGCCAGCCAAAACAGGGGTTTCAACACTGAAGCTTTCTTT; CDR3: CASQNRGFNTEAFF; J: TRBJ1-1; V: TRBV6-2/TRBV6-3; size: few; D: TRBD1
DNA: TGTGCCAGCAGCTTAGATCGCGGGGGCAGGAGTGAAAAACTGTTTTTT; CDR3: CASSLDRGGRSEKLFF; J: TRBJ1-4; V: TRBV11-2; size: many; D: NA
DNA: TGCGCCAGCAGCCGGGACTACCACGGTTATACCGGGGAGCTGTTTTTT; CDR3: CASSRDYHGYTGELFF; J: TRBJ2-2; V: TRBV4-3; size: many; D: TRBD2
DNA: TGTGCCAGCAGTGAAGCCGAGTCGGGAGGCTACACCTTC; CDR3: CASSEAESGGYTF; J: TRBJ1-2; V: TRBV6-1; size: many; D: NA
DNA: TGTGCCAGCAGGACCAGGGTGGACACCGGGGAGCTGTTTTTT; CDR3: CASRTRVDTGELFF; J: TRBJ2-2; V: TRBV2; size: NA; D: NA
DNA: TGCAGCGTTGAACTAGCGGGGGGCCTTAAGGGTACGCAGTATTTT; CDR3: CSVELAGGLKGTQYF; J: TRBJ2-3; V: TRBV29-1; size: many; D: TRBD2
DNA: TGTGCCAGCCGAAAACTGTACCAAGAGACCCAGTACTTC; CDR3: CASRKLYQETQYF; J: TRBJ2-5; V: TRBV7-2; size: NA; D: NA
DNA: TGCAGTGCCCAGGAGGACAGAAACACTGAAGCTTTCTTT; CDR3: CSAQEDRNTEAFF; J: TRBJ1-1; V: TRBV20-1; size: NA; D: NA
DNA: TGTGCCAGCAGTTTAGCGGGGTTGTCCAATGAGCAGTTCTTC; CDR3: CASSLAGLSNEQFF; J: TRBJ2-1; V: TRBV2; size: NA; D: TRBD2
DNA: TGTGCCACCAGCGAAGAGACGGGACGACTAAGAAATCAGCCCCAGCATTTT; CDR3: CATSEETGRLRNQPQHF; J: TRBJ1-5; V: TRBV15; size: NA; D: NA
DNA: TGCGCCAGCAGCTTCACAGTGGGCAACTACGAGCAGTACTTC; CDR3: CASSFTVGNYEQYF; J: TRBJ2-7; V: TRBV5-1; size: NA; D: NA
DNA: TGTGCCAGCAGTTACGTCGGCACTGAAGCTTTCTTT; CDR3: CASSYVGTEAFF; J: TRBJ1-1; V: TRBV6-6; size: many; D: NA
DNA: TGTGCCAGCAGCCAAGTAGTGGACAGCCAAGAGACCCAGTACTTC; CDR3: CASSQVVDSQETQYF; J: TRBJ2-5; V: TRBV4-2; size: many; D: NA
DNA: TGCGCCAGCAGTGGGCAGGCGAACACCGGGGAGCTGTTTTTT; CDR3: CASSGQANTGELFF; J: TRBJ2-2; V: TRBV10-2; size: many; D: NA
DNA: TGTGCCAGCATCGGGACAGGTGTGAACACTGAAGCTTTCTTT; CDR3: CASIGTGVNTEAFF; J: TRBJ1-1; V: TRBV2; size: many; D: TRBD1
DNA: TGTGCCAGCAGTGAATCGGTGGGCAGGGAATCCTTTAGCTATGGCTACACCTTC; CDR3: CASSESVGRESFSYGYTF; J: TRBJ1-2; V: TRBV25-1; size: few; D: NA
DNA: TGTGCCAGCAGCTTCGGCAGGGGCAATGAGCAGTTCTTC; CDR3: CASSFGRGNEQFF; J: TRBJ2-1; V: TRBV7-9; size: many; D: NA
DNA: TGTGCCAGCAGTCCCGGGCCCTCGAACGAGCAGTACTTC; CDR3: CASSPGPSNEQYF; J: TRBJ2-7; V: TRBV6-1; size: NA; D: NA
DNA: TGTGCCAGCAGCTCCGCGGGAGCCGGAAGCACAGATACGCAGTATTTT; CDR3: CASSSAGAGSTDTQYF; J: TRBJ2-3; V: TRBV5-6; size: many; D: TRBD2
DNA: TGTGCCAGCAGCCCCGGAGGGGGGCGAACCTACGAGCAGTACTTC; CDR3: CASSPGGGRTYEQYF; J: TRBJ2-7; V: TRBV7-9; size: many; D: NA
DNA: TGCAGCGCCCAACAGGGGGCGTCCTACAATGAGCAGTTCTTC; CDR3: CSAQQGASYNEQFF; J: TRBJ2-1; V: TRBV29-1; size: NA; D: TRBD1
DNA: TGTGCCAGCAGTCCTGACAGGGCCGAGAGGGAGCAGTACTTC; CDR3: CASSPDRAEREQYF; J: TRBJ2-7; V: TRBV2; size: many; D: TRBD1
DNA: TGTGCCAGCAGCCCAGCGGGGGTCCCTTACAATGAGCAGTTCTTC; CDR3: CASSPAGVPYNEQFF; J: TRBJ2-1; V: TRBV27; size: few; D: TRBD2
DNA: TGTGCCAGCAGTGGATGGTCGGGACAGGCTAACTATGGCTACACCTTC; CDR3: CASSGWSGQANYGYTF; J: TRBJ1-2; V: TRBV2; size: many; D: TRBD1
DNA: TGTGCCACTTCCCGGGACAGGGGAAACAATCAGCCCCAGCATTTT; CDR3: CATSRDRGNNQPQHF; J: TRBJ1-5; V: TRBV2; size: NA; D: TRBD1
DNA: TGTGCCAGCAGAGAAGCGGGAGAAACAGATACGCAGTATTTT; CDR3: CASREAGETDTQYF; J: TRBJ2-3; V: TRBV2; size: NA; D: TRBD2
DNA: TGTGCCACCAGCAGGCAAGGACTAGGGCCGGGGTCCCAGTACTTC; CDR3: CATSRQGLGPGSQYF; J: TRBJ2-5; V: TRBV15; size: NA; D: TRBD2
DNA: TGTGCCACCAGTGCCCCCCTAGCGGGCAAAGAGACCCAGTACTTC; CDR3: CATSAPLAGKETQYF; J: TRBJ2-5; V: TRBV24-1; size: few; D: TRBD2
DNA: TGCAGCGTTGGACAGGTAGTTAACTATGGCTACACCTTC; CDR3: CSVGQVVNYGYTF; J: TRBJ1-2; V: TRBV29-1; size: once; D: NA
DNA: TGTGCCAGCAGTATCAGGAGGTATCAGCCCCAGCATTTT; CDR3: CASSIRRYQPQHF; J: TRBJ1-5; V: TRBV12-3/TRBV12-4; size: many; D: NA
DNA: TGTGCCAGCAGCTTAGGGCAAGCTTTCTTT; CDR3: CASSLGQAFF; J: TRBJ1-1; V: TRBV7-2; size: NA; D: NA
DNA: TGTGCCAGTAGTATATATGGGGTCTTAAATGAGCAGTTCTTC; CDR3: CASSIYGVLNEQFF; J: TRBJ2-1; V: TRBV19; size: many; D: NA
DNA: TGTGCCAGCAGTGCCGACAGGGGGGGCTTTAACAATGAGCAGTTCTTC; CDR3: CASSADRGGFNNEQFF; J: TRBJ2-1; V: TRBV25-1; size: NA; D: TRBD1
DNA: TGTGCCAGCAGTGCGGGGACTAGCGGGGTTGGATACGAGCAGTACTTC; CDR3: CASSAGTSGVGYEQYF; J: TRBJ2-7; V: TRBV25-1; size: NA; D: TRBD2
DNA: TGTGCCAGCAAGCGGGGGGTGGATGAGCAGTTCTTC; CDR3: CASKRGVDEQFF; J: TRBJ2-1; V: TRBV6-5; size: many; D: TRBD2
DNA: TGTGCCAGTAGAAGGTCGTATAGCAATCAGCCCCAGCATTTT; CDR3: CASRRSYSNQPQHF; J: TRBJ1-5; V: TRBV19; size: many; D: NA
DNA: TGTGCCCCCCCGGAAGAGACCCAGTACTTC; CDR3: CAPPEETQYF; J: TRBJ2-5; V: TRBV24-1; size: few; D: NA
DNA: TGCAGCGTTGAAGAGTGGGGTGGTCGGGCCAACGTCCTGACTTTC; CDR3: CSVEEWGGRANVLTF; J: TRBJ2-6; V: TRBV29-1; size: once; D: NA
DNA: TGTGCCAGCACTAGCGGGAGGGCCGGAGAGACCCAGTACTTC; CDR3: CASTSGRAGETQYF; J: TRBJ2-5; V: TRBV2; size: NA; D: TRBD2
DNA: TGTGCCATTAAGACAGAGGGGACGACCGGGGAGCTGTTTTTT; CDR3: CAIKTEGTTGELFF; J: TRBJ2-2; V: TRBV10-3; size: NA; D: NA
DNA: TGTGCCAGCACCTTGGGTGATCAGCCCCAGCATTTT; CDR3: CASTLGDQPQHF; J: TRBJ1-5; V: TRBV7-2; size: many; D: NA
DNA: TGTGCCACCAGCAGAGACCCCTTATACACCGGGGAGCTGTTTTTT; CDR3: CATSRDPLYTGELFF; J: TRBJ2-2; V: TRBV15; size: NA; D: NA
DNA: TGTGCCAGCAGTCGGACATTCTCCTACGAGCAGTACTTC; CDR3: CASSRTFSYEQYF; J: TRBJ2-7; V: TRBV6-1; size: NA; D: NA
DNA: TGTGCCAGCAGTTGGGCCGCAATTAACTATGGCTACACCTTC; CDR3: CASSWAAINYGYTF; J: TRBJ1-2; V: TRBV12-3/TRBV12-4; size: many; D: NA
DNA: TGTGCCAGCAGCCAAGATCACGGGGGACCGCATTCCTACGAGCAGTACTTC; CDR3: CASSQDHGGPHSYEQYF; J: TRBJ2-7; V: TRBV3-1; size: few; D: NA
DNA: TGTGCCAGCAGTTTGGGAGGAGGGGGTAACTATGGCTACACCTTC; CDR3: CASSLGGGGNYGYTF; J: TRBJ1-2; V: TRBV12-3/TRBV12-4; size: many; D: NA
DNA: TGCGCCAGCAGCTTGGCGTCGGTAGGTTACAATGAGCAGTTCTTC; CDR3: CASSLASVGYNEQFF; J: TRBJ2-1; V: TRBV5-1; size: NA; D: NA
DNA: TGTGCCACCAGCAGAGAGGGACGGTCGGGCACTGAAGCTTTCTTT; CDR3: CATSREGRSGTEAFF; J: TRBJ1-1; V: TRBV15; size: NA; D: NA
DNA: TGCAGCGTCCAACACCGATACACTGAAGCTTTCTTT; CDR3: CSVQHRYTEAFF; J: TRBJ1-1; V: TRBV29-1; size: NA; D: NA
DNA: TGCGCCAGCAGCCAAAGGGGGTACACTGAAGCTTTCTTT; CDR3: CASSQRGYTEAFF; J: TRBJ1-1; V: TRBV4-3; size: many; D: NA
DNA: TGTGCCAGCAGCTTAGCCAGGGGGAGTGTGGAGGGCTACACCTTC; CDR3: CASSLARGSVEGYTF; J: TRBJ1-2; V: TRBV7-8; size: many; D: TRBD1
DNA: TGTGCCAGCAGTGAGGGACTAGCGGGGGCTTCCTACGAGCAGTACTTC; CDR3: CASSEGLAGASYEQYF; J: TRBJ2-7; V: TRBV2; size: NA; D: TRBD2
DNA: TGTGCCTGGAGTGCGACGGTGAACACTGAAGCTTTCTTT; CDR3: CAWSATVNTEAFF; J: TRBJ1-1; V: TRBV30; size: NA; D: NA
DNA: TGCAGCGTAGTCAGGGACGGGGGCACTGAAGCTTTCTTT; CDR3: CSVVRDGGTEAFF; J: TRBJ1-1; V: TRBV29-1; size: many; D: NA
DNA: TGTGCCAGCAGTGATGTTGACAGGGGGCCCTACGAGCAGTACTTC; CDR3: CASSDVDRGPYEQYF; J: TRBJ2-7; V: TRBV25-1; size: NA; D: TRBD1
DNA: TGTGCCACCCTGGACAGGTACTCCTACGAGCAGTACTTC; CDR3: CATLDRYSYEQYF; J: TRBJ2-7; V: TRBV6-1; size: NA; D: TRBD1
DNA: TGCGCCAGCAGCCTCAGGTTTGCCTACGAGCAGTACTTC; CDR3: CASSLRFAYEQYF; J: TRBJ2-7; V: TRBV4-1; size: many; D: NA